Included here is one T cell receptor beta chain sequence, with context. The antigen this receptor binds is unknown. The input lacks base qualities; no much larger clone sits a single base away. Library construction relied on the immunoSEQ multiplex PCR assay. For the multiplex PCR, a mixture combining 60 forward primers for TCR Vbeta segments and 13 reverse primers for TCR Jbeta segments was used. The CDR3 region of rearranged TCR beta genes was amplified from genomic DNA with a multiplex PCR assay. The Illumina HiSeq System was used to sequence the amplified TCR beta libraries as 87-base-pair reads. The original methods were these. In a later analysis, around 80 million unique TCR beta chains were counted across the 500 to 850 repertoires, and approximately 11 million of these chains were shared by at least two donors. To remove PCR and sequencing errors, raw reads were error-corrected and collapsed into unique sequences using a nearest-neighbor algorithm that merged closely related sequences. V, D and J gene segments were assigned by aligning CDR3 sequences to IMGT reference sequences. For a sequence to be retained, a match of at least six nucleotides was required to both a V gene segment and a J gene segment. Rearrangements were called productive when the CDR3 lacked stop codons and stayed in frame with V and J; all others were non-productive. Following IMGT convention, CDR3 was defined as the stretch from the second conserved V-encoded cysteine up to the conserved J-encoded phenylalanine. In an earlier analysis of around 540 of the donors, sequences lacking an unambiguous match to a single V gene segment were excluded. An earlier analysis of roughly 590 of the donors called V segments functional above 56.7% productive rearrangements and segregating when the between-donor standard deviation exceeded 5%. A statistical classification framework was developed to diagnose cytomegalovirus status using the catalog of TCR beta chain sequences. V and J gene assignment, in a later analysis, came from comparing TCR nucleotide sequences with IMGT/GENE-DB human TR gene sequences. Using the TCRdist pipeline, a later analysis assigned CDR3 sequences along with most-parsimonious VDJ recombination scenarios. In a later analysis, each TCR beta chain was defined by its CDR3 amino acid sequence together with its V-gene family, and reads without a unique V-gene family were excluded. A later analysis removed 592 highly shared, low-generation-probability nucleotide sequences to deal with suspected cross-contamination and a sequencing artifact. In a later analysis, a clonal expansion index for each public chain was calculated from normalized within-repertoire ranks of inferred template counts. Generation probabilities in a later analysis came from a VDJ recombination model fitted to out-of-frame rearrangements, and those results were checked against IGoR. Hypergeometric tests were used in a later analysis to score TCR-TCR, TCR-HLA and TCR-CMV co-occurrence, with a repertoire-size bias correction applied to the TCR pairs. In a later analysis, false discovery rates were estimated by permuting HLA or CMV assignments 20 times. A later analysis grouped co-occurring TCRs with DBSCAN, adding TCRdist sequence similarity when clustering within HLA-allele-positive subsets. For co-occurrence clustering, repertoires with fewer than 30,000 or more than 120,000 public chains were excluded, along with several repertoires with anomalous nucleotide sharing. Entries here come from immuneACCESS through TCRdb and include only in-frame sequences with V and J called. Some clones fail to appear in such tables; in the studies checked, an unresolved V gene covers under half of the shortfall, and the cause of the remainder is unknown. Clonal size and the V and J genes are those of that table, whereas D and trimming came from the DNA. The table for this sample lists about 140,000 clones; around 79% of them were counted only once. Of the sample, about 3% is held by the ten largest clones.

The junction shows trimming of 0 bases on V and 3 bases on J, plus 13 bases between the germline ends. Taken from cysteine to phenylalanine, the CDR3 has 16 residues. Here the CDR3 DNA is all that survives: 48 bases in frame from base 1. CDR1 and CDR2, per the germline V gene, are SGDLS and YYNGEE. The cohort consisted of approximately 690 healthy bone marrow donors. All cohort members were sampled while nominally healthy, although unrecorded immune exposures were likely present. The donor tested CMV seronegative, placing the donor among the approximately 360 seronegative members of the cohort. Each donor provided a peripheral blood sample, and peripheral blood mononuclear cells were used for TCR beta sequencing. The Qiagen DNeasy Blood Extraction Kit was used to extract genomic DNA from the blood cell samples. The data derive from a study of cytomegalovirus exposure and HLA in healthy donors (TCRdb year 2017). Context from the whole study: An earlier analysis of more than 550 of the donors reported 276 Gb of sequence data and 117 million unique TCR beta sequences obtained from around 180 million T cells. Around 330 gigabases of sequencing data and around 90 million unique TCR sequences made up an early release that covered fewer than 650 HLA-typed donors. Of the roughly 400 genotyped donors, 75% to 85% were placed in the genetic ancestry cluster associated with self-reported Caucasian donors. The study aimed to test whether cataloging public T cell receptors could reveal signatures of past pathogen exposure. The study profiled the T cell repertoires of 500 to 800 subjects by immunosequencing and related them to cytomegalovirus serostatus. In addition to the first cohort of 666 subjects, a separate validation cohort of 120 different subjects was used. To predict cytomegalovirus infection status, the study combined high-throughput TCR immunosequencing, statistical association of individual TCRs with disease status, and machine learning. To study patterns of TCR occurrence, a later analysis re-analyzed previously published TCR beta repertoires from hundreds of donors and added high-resolution HLA genotyping. Rather than drawing on any new phenotypic data, the later analysis identified candidate immune exposures from TCR beta sequences and the way those sequences occurred across donors. An earlier analysis of approximately 580 of the donors used high-throughput TCR beta sequencing to judge whether each TCR beta V gene segment behaved as functional or pseudogenic. Alongside the repertoire data, information on donor age, sex, ethnicity and CMV serostatus was compiled. A later genetic analysis used genome-wide SNP genotypes for 398 of the 666 donors, treating that subset as a discovery cohort. All discovery cohort repertoires had been generated on a single sequencing platform. Both class I and class II loci were covered by HLA typing, at four-digit resolution. The number of donors typed differed by locus, with 629-630 for A, B, C, DRB1 and DQB1, more than 500 for DQA1, under 610 for DPA1, and 400 to 490 for DPB1. Because of strong linkage in the cohort, roughly 5 DR-DQ haplotypes were treated as single units for association and clustering. Among roughly 400 genotyped donors of the cohort, an average of around 220,000 unique TCR beta nucleotide sequences was sequenced per donor, of which about 19% were non-productive. Summary of the overall study and its limitations: In an earlier analysis of some 500 of the donors, most TCR beta V segments were observed in productive rearrangements about 90% or about 30% of the time, broadly matching IMGT annotations. A few of the identified cytomegalovirus-associated TCR beta chains were confirmed in vitro to be specific for cytomegalovirus antigens. Compared with equally common non-associated chains, HLA-associated TCR beta chains in a later analysis were more clonally expanded and had lower generation probabilities. Most CMV-associated TCR beta chains appeared to be HLA-restricted in a later analysis, and the HLA associations seemed to be driven largely by CMV exposure. According to a later analysis, TCR association rates differed among HLA loci, with DRB1 alleles showing the most associated TCRs and HLA-C alleles showing the fewest. A further reported finding was that TCR beta sequences accurately predicted the HLA-A and HLA-B alleles for most subjects in the first cohort. The study listed 164 TCR beta chains as associated with cytomegalovirus. Compared with the roughly 700-donor mean, donors in an Asian-associated ancestry cluster had fewer N-insertions in productive TCRs, according to a later genetic analysis. Several of the top co-occurrence clusters appeared to be linked to parvovirus B19, influenza, CMV and Epstein-Barr virus, according to a later analysis. In a later analysis, some 18,000 TCR beta sequences were associated with specific HLA alleles at a false discovery rate of 0.05. An association between a missense DCLRE1C variant and V-gene and J-gene trimming of TCR beta chains was found in a later genetic analysis and replicated in an independent cohort. Some IMGT-functional V segments, including TRBV6-2 and TRBV6-3, could not be distinguished by the 87-base-pair reads and were therefore excluded. Cytomegalovirus status was reported to be diagnosed by the classifier with high specificity and sensitivity in both the original and validation cohorts. A cluster of highly shared sequence variants was judged likely to represent a technical artifact of the sequencing pipeline. When HLA alleles, especially DR and DQ, strongly co-occurred, TCR associations were difficult to assign to individual alleles. Because some donors lacked HLA typing at each locus, the association tests relied only on the typed subset. Most TCR sequences were seen in very few donors, while some public TCRs were found in many individuals. Sequencing depth was assumed to be roughly uniform across donors in the presence/absence analyses, though that assumption may not hold. Immune exposure information for the cohort was limited to CMV serostatus. It was suggested by the authors that the approach could potentially be generalized to other disease states and immunological phenotypes. Because counts were too low, about 15 rarely observed V segments, including chromosome 9 orphons, were left out of the earlier analysis of some 600 of the donors. Linkage disequilibrium might explain the correlated functional status among segregating V segments, but an unknown experimental factor could not be ruled out. This cohort had only TCR beta chains sequenced, and the lack of alpha or paired-chain data limited which features could be detected.

The TCR was taken from a female donor in good health and CMV-seronegative. The sequence joins TRBV9 to TRBJ1-3; tentative D gene TRBD1, with 5 bases matching. The sequenced material came from PBMCs. CDR3 loop: CASSVGGGVSGNTIYF. In nucleotides, the sequence is TGTGCCAGCAGCGTAGGGGGGGGAGTAAGTGGAAACACCATATATTTT.